Following are 17 T cell receptor beta chains from one sample sequenced in a study of blood T cell repertoires in COVID-19. Clones were read by immunoSEQ multiplex PCR, and TCRdb kept only the in-frame ones, dropping some. The sample includes some 200,000 clones, more than 75% of them seen just once. Sequencing was performed on peripheral blood. The source of these receptors is a woman aged 40 to 50 with acute or convalescent COVID-19.

The sample holds one count of this clone. V and J are TRBV5-1 and TRBJ2-3; 13 bases map to TRBD2. V lost 4 bases to trimming and J lost 1 base; unmatched junction nucleotides: 9. In germline, CDR1 is SGHRS, CDR2 YFSETQ. CDR3 length: 18 residues. The CDR3 spells CASSPKRTSGGGTDTQYF. The CDR3 coding sequence is TGCGCCAGCAGCCCAAAAAGGACTAGCGGGGGTGGCACAGATACGCAGTATTTT.

The chain uses TRBV7-9 and TRBJ2-1; D call uncertain. CDR1 and CDR2 from the germline V gene are SEHNR and FQNEAQ (reference sequence). Trimming cost V 3 bases and J 0 bases, with 6 bases left between them. The CDR3 totals 14 residues. This CDR3 reads CASSLELSYNEQFF. The DNA for the CDR3 is TGTGCCAGCAGCTTGGAGCTCTCCTACAATGAGCAGTTCTTC.

This chain uses TRBV19 with TRBJ1-2; 7 positions agree with TRBD1. V shed 5 bases and J 8 bases; nucleotides not matched to a gene: 8. Looked up from germline, CDR1 is LNHDA and CDR2 is SQIVND (reference sequence). The length of the CDR3 is 13 residues. The chain's CDR3 is CASSVDREGGYTF. The CDR3 nucleotides are TGTGCCAGTAGTGTCGACAGGGAAGGAGGCTACACCTTC.

The V gene is TRBV5-5, the J gene TRBJ1-1, with 7 nucleotides matching TRBD1. The CDR3 totals 15 residues. Germline CDR1 is SGHKS and CDR2 is YYEKEE (reference sequence). V shed 4 bases and J 3 bases; nucleotides not matched to a gene: 9. This chain's CDR3 is CASSAKTGWDTEAFF. Written as DNA, the CDR3 is TGTGCCAGCAGCGCCAAGACAGGGTGGGACACTGAAGCTTTCTTT.

The chain links TRBV6-5 to TRBJ2-3; 7 positions agree with TRBD1. Losses at the gene ends were 8 bases for V and 6 bases for J; bases not matched to a gene: 11. The CDR3 runs to 14 residues. Germline V gene lookup returns CDR1 MNHEY and CDR2 SVGAGI. CDR3 residues: CASERNTGVDTQYF. CDR3 bases: TGTGCCAGCGAAAGGAACACAGGGGTGGATACGCAGTATTTT.

The chain is built from TRBV5-1 and TRBJ2-7, with 16 bases matching TRBD2. This CDR3 comprises 17 residues. From germline, CDR1 is SGHRS and CDR2 YFSETQ. J was trimmed by 1 base and V by 2 bases; bases with no gene match: 3. CDR3 residues: CASSFVGLAGGSYEQYF. CDR3 nucleotides: TGCGCCAGCAGCTTTGTGGGACTAGCGGGGGGGTCCTACGAGCAGTACTTC.

This clone came up once. The V and J genes are TRBV5-6 and TRBJ1-2; possibly TRBD1 for D (5 bases). V gave up 3 bases and J gave up 10 bases, with 19 bases separating them. The CDR3 contains 14 residues. Germline CDR1 reads SGHDT; CDR2 reads YYEEEE. This CDR3 is CASSSLRQPPNYTF. CDR3 sequence (DNA): TGTGCCAGCAGCTCCCTCAGACAGCCACCCAACTACACCTTC.

This sequence joins TRBV30 and TRBJ2-7, with TRBD1 matching 9 bases. The CDR3 totals 14 residues. V gave up 2 bases and J gave up 7 bases; unmatched junction bases: 9. The germline V gene encodes CDR1 GTSNPN and CDR2 SVGIG (reference sequence). The CDR3: CAWSNTGGSGEQYF. CDR3 DNA sequence: TGTGCCTGGAGTAACACAGGGGGCTCGGGTGAGCAGTACTTC.

The V gene is TRBV29-1, the J gene TRBJ2-3, with TRBD2 matching over 14 bases. The junction had 6 bases not matched to a gene; V was cut back by 4 bases and J by 3 bases. Per the germline V gene, CDR1 is SQVTM and CDR2 is ANQGSEA. This CDR3 spans 16 amino acids. CDR3 sequence: CSVGGGTSGSTDTQYF. The CDR3 DNA reads as TGCAGCGTTGGAGGAGGGACTAGCGGGAGTACAGATACGCAGTATTTT.

The chain carries TRBV24-1 and TRBJ2-2; 8 bases match TRBD1. This CDR3 contains 14 residues. Germline CDR1 reads KGHDR; CDR2 reads SFDVKD. With 5 bases clipped from V and 6 bases from J, the junction kept 4 bases outside the gene matches. The DNA for the CDR3 is TGTGCCACCAGTGGTCCAGGGGGCTCCGGGGAGCTGTTTTTT. It is translated as CATSGPGGSGELFF.

The chain uses TRBV19 and TRBJ1-2; TRBD1 might be the D (5 bases). This CDR3 has 14 residues. V was shortened by 3 bases and J by 10 bases, with 18 bases between the two germline ends. Germline V gene sequence: CDR1 LNHDA, CDR2 SQIVND (reference sequence). CDR3: CASSIDGGARYYTF. The CDR3 DNA follows: TGTGCCAGTAGTATCGATGGAGGGGCGAGGTACTACACCTTC.

The chain uses TRBV18 and TRBJ2-3; TRBD2 matches at 11 bases. V gave up 4 bases and J gave up 11 bases; unmatched junction bases: 17. Germline assignment: CDR1 KGHSH and CDR2 LQKENI. This CDR3 has 17 residues. CDR3 bases: TGTGCCAGCTCACTAGTAGCGGGGGGGACCCCCCGAGAAGAGCAGTATTTT. The encoded protein is CASSLVAGGTPREEQYF.

About this clone: Other DNA sequences in the sample encode the same CDR3. This chain uses TRBV29-1 with TRBJ2-3; TRBD2 matches at 7 bases. The CDR3 length is 14 residues. The ends lost 3 bases at V and 4 bases at J; junction bases unmatched: 7. Looked up from germline, CDR1 is SQVTM and CDR2 is ANQGSEA. The CDR3 is CSVDGGRGADTQYF. Here the CDR3 DNA reads TGCAGCGTTGACGGGGGTCGGGGGGCAGATACGCAGTATTTT.

This clone appeared a few times. This chain connects TRBV15 to TRBJ2-3; no clear D. The germline V and J ends were trimmed by 1 base and 1 base, with 9 bases remaining between them. The germline gives CDR1 LNHNV, CDR2 YYDKDF (reference sequence). This CDR3 spans 15 amino acids. The CDR3 coding sequence is TGTGCCACCAGCAGAGTAACCACTGGCACAGATACGCAGTATTTT. This encodes CATSRVTTGTDTQYF.

This clone was seen a few times. V is TRBV4-1 and J is TRBJ1-6, with 7 bases that match TRBD1. CDR3 length: 18 amino acids. Germline values: CDR1 MGHRA, CDR2 YSYEKL. V lost 1 base to trimming and J lost 4 bases; unmatched junction nucleotides: 10. In nucleotides, the CDR3 is TGCGCCAGCAGCCAAGTTCCGTCCCTGACAGGGTATAATTCACCCCTCCACTTT. Translation gives CASSQVPSLTGYNSPLHF.

V usage is TRBV27 and J usage is TRBJ2-2; TRBD2 agrees at 7 bases. The germline V gene has CDR1 MNHEY and CDR2 SMNVEV (reference sequence). V trimming: 2 bases; J trimming: 1 base; junction bases outside the gene matches: 10. This CDR3 contains 18 residues. The CDR3 sequence: CASSLGWISGLNTGELFF. DNA for the CDR3: TGTGCCAGCAGTTTAGGGTGGATTAGCGGGTTGAACACCGGGGAGCTGTTTTTT.

This chain uses TRBV6-1 with TRBJ2-4; no reliable D call. The V end lost 2 bases, the J end lost 10 bases, and 9 bases lay between the germline ends. Germline V gives CDR1 MNHNS, CDR2 SASEGT. This CDR3 has 12 residues. As DNA, the CDR3 is TGTGCCAGCAGTGAATCTTCGGAGATTCAGTACTTC. As protein: CASSESSEIQYF.